The 15 T cell receptor beta chains below were found in one sample sequenced in a study of cytomegalovirus exposure and HLA in healthy donors (dated by TCRdb to the late 2010s). The library was made by the immunoSEQ multiplex PCR assay. TCRdb retrieved this table from immuneACCESS and kept in-frame rearrangements only. Not all clones are present; in checked studies, unresolved V genes account for under half, and no reason is known for the remainder. Within this sample are roughly 270,000 clones, with approximately 88% of them counted one time only. The ten largest clones add up to 0.92% of the sample. Sequenced input: PBMCs. These TCRs come from a woman in her late teens or twenties in good health and CMV-seronegative.

The chain joins TRBV6-1 to TRBJ1-1, with D perhaps matching TRBD1 (6 bases). This CDR3 has 14 amino acids. Germline V gives CDR1 MNHNS, CDR2 SASEGT. The V gene lost 10 bases and the J gene lost 1 base, with 16 bases spanning the gap. The DNA for the CDR3 is TGTGCCATCCGTCTAGGGGGATCGAACACTGAAGCTTTCTTT. It codes for CAIRLGGSNTEAFF.

This rearrangement joins TRBV2 to TRBJ2-7; the D gene is possibly TRBD1 (6 bases). Trimming left V 6 bases short and J 1 base short, with 19 bases between. The germline V gene encodes CDR1 SNHLY and CDR2 FYNNEI. The CDR3 is 16 amino acids. CDR3 DNA: TGTGCCAGCAGCAGACAGGACCCTGGGGAATCCTACGAGCAGTACTTC. This gives the protein CASSRQDPGESYEQYF.

This clone was detected once. This chain links TRBV11-2 with TRBJ2-5; D is undetermined. Germline CDR1 SGHAT, CDR2 FQNNGV. This CDR3 contains 12 residues. Trimming stripped 5 bases from V and 5 bases from J, with 9 bases between. In DNA form, the CDR3 reads TGTGCCAGCAGCCTCGTCGGTGAGACCCAGTACTTC. It is translated as CASSLVGETQYF.

The CDR3, as DNA: TGTGCCAGCAGGGAACGGGGGGGGGCCCCCTCTCGCGAGCAGTACTTC. This encodes CASRERGGAPSREQYF. The chain couples TRBV5-5 to TRBJ2-7; 8 nucleotides align to TRBD2. In germline, CDR1 is SGHKS, CDR2 YYEKEE (reference sequence). There are 16 residues in the CDR3. The ends lost 5 bases at V and 6 bases at J; junction bases unmatched: 16.

The chain has TRBV5-6 and TRBJ2-3; 7 bases align to TRBD2. Germline loops: CDR1 SGHDT, CDR2 YYEEEE. The CDR3 is made up of 15 amino acids. The V segment lost 0 bases and the J segment 5 bases; nucleotides outside the gene matches: 6. As DNA, the CDR3 is TGTGCCAGCAGCTTGGCAATAGCGGGCCAAGATACGCAGTATTTT. Translation: CASSLAIAGQDTQYF. Variable domain in full (rest from reference TRBV5-6 and TRBJ2-3): DAGVTQSPTHLIKTRGQQVTLRCSPKSGHDTVSWYQQALGQGPQFIFQYYEEEERQRGNFPDRFSGHQFPNYSSELNVNALLLGDSALYLCASSLAIAGQDTQYFGPGTRLTVL.

The chain recombines TRBV19 with TRBJ1-2, with 11 bases fitting TRBD1. J lost 4 bases, V lost 3 bases, and 4 bases had no gene match. Germline V CDR1 and CDR2: LNHDA, SQIVND (reference sequence). The CDR3 loop spans 15 amino acids. CDR3 residues: CASSMGQGESYGYTF. CDR3 sequence (DNA): TGTGCCAGTAGTATGGGACAGGGGGAGTCCTATGGCTACACCTTC.

The chain couples TRBV11-3 to TRBJ2-7; 8 bases agree with TRBD1. Germline-derived CDR1 and CDR2 are SGHNT and YENEEA. This CDR3 comprises 15 residues. Trimming took 5 bases from V and 0 from J; bases not matched to a gene: 6. CDR3 in amino acids: CASSARQGSSYEQYF. CDR3 bases: TGTGCCAGCAGCGCCCGACAGGGGAGCTCCTACGAGCAGTACTTC.

The J gene is TRBJ2-1, the V gene TRBV10-3; D is perhaps TRBD2 (6 bases). V dropped 7 bases and J dropped 3 bases, with 13 bases sitting between them. The CDR3 runs 14 residues. Germline V lookup: CDR1 ENHRY, CDR2 SYGVKD. The CDR3 DNA is TGTGCCATCAAACCCGGGGGTAGCTACAATGAGCAGTTCTTC. Encoded protein: CAIKPGGSYNEQFF.

The J gene is TRBJ2-7, the V gene TRBV9; the match to TRBD1 covers 11 bases. Trimming cost V 4 bases and J 5 bases; bases outside gene matches: 5. There are 14 residues in the CDR3. Germline values: CDR1 SGDLS, CDR2 YYNGEE. The CDR3 DNA reads as TGTGCCAGCAGCCCAGGGACAGGGGGTAACGAGCAGTACTTC. Translated, it gives CASSPGTGGNEQYF. The full variable domain, in which reference TRBV9 and TRBJ2-7 provide the parts outside the CDR3, is DSGVTQTPKHLITATGQRVTLRCSPRSGDLSVYWYQQSLDQGLQFLIQYYNGEERAKGNILERFSAQQFPDLHSELNLSSLELGDSALYFCASSPGTGGNEQYFGPGTRLTVT.

The chain carries TRBV25-1 and TRBJ2-1, with D maybe TRBD1 (6 bases). This CDR3 has 16 amino acids. Germline assignment: CDR1 MGHDK and CDR2 SYGVNS. With 4 bases removed from V and 8 bases from J, the gap between germline ends came to 21 bases. The CDR3 is CASSATDTGPRDEQFF. Written as DNA, the CDR3 is TGTGCCAGCAGTGCTACTGACACAGGGCCCCGGGATGAGCAGTTCTTC.

CDR3 nucleotides: TGCGCCAGCAGCATCATCGGCGGGGACACTGAAGCTTTCTTT. Translated: CASSIIGGDTEAFF. The rearrangement links TRBV5-1 to TRBJ1-1; no definite D call. The germline V and J ends were trimmed by 4 bases and 3 bases, with 13 bases remaining between them. This CDR3 is 14 amino acids long. Looked up from germline, CDR1 is SGHRS and CDR2 is YFSETQ.

In DNA, the CDR3 is TGTGCCAGCAGCCAAGGACGGGACTCAAATGAGCAGTTCTTC. This codes for CASSQGRDSNEQFF. The chain carries TRBV7-9 and TRBJ2-1, with D perhaps TRBD2 (6 bases). The CDR3 is made up of 14 amino acids. Trimming cost V 5 bases and J 7 bases, with 15 bases left between them. CDR1 and CDR2 (germline): SEHNR, FQNEAQ (reference sequence).

The chain uses TRBV9 and TRBJ2-3; TRBD1 matches 7 bases. Germline CDR1 and CDR2: SGDLS and YYNGEE. J was trimmed by 5 bases and V by 3 bases; bases with no gene match: 9. The CDR3 totals 15 residues. CDR3 region: CASSDRGRGIDTQYF. CDR3 nucleotides: TGTGCCAGCAGCGACAGGGGTCGAGGCATAGATACGCAGTATTTT.

V usage is TRBV4-3 and J usage is TRBJ2-2, with D possibly matching TRBD2 (6 bases). V was shortened by 1 base and J by 4 bases, with 10 bases between the two germline ends. This CDR3 is built from 15 residues. Germline V lookup: CDR1 LGHNA, CDR2 YSLEER. The CDR3: CASSQGLVITGELFF. In DNA, the CDR3 is TGCGCCAGCAGCCAAGGACTAGTAATCACCGGGGAGCTGTTTTTT.

The V and J genes are TRBV30 and TRBJ1-6; no definite D call. The length of the CDR3 is 15 residues. Germline CDR1 reads GTSNPN; CDR2 reads SVGIG (reference sequence). V was pared by 0 bases and J by 8 bases, with 14 bases between. CDR3 residues: CAWSVPPRGDSPLHF. Here the CDR3 DNA reads TGTGCCTGGAGTGTACCCCCCCGGGGTGATTCACCCCTCCACTTT.